The T cell receptor (beta chain) under discussion was sequenced for a study of identical twins. The CDR3 is 19 amino acids. Germline loops: CDR1 SNHLY, CDR2 FYNNEI. TCRdb ran MiXCR on the 5' RACE reads and lists one entry per CDR3 protein. The sample carries about 720,000 distinct CDR3 sequences, 15% to 20% recorded once. This sample also appeared in a second study, on T cells expressing NK-cell markers. That source reports: A few donors' CD3+CD56-NKG2C+ cells were dominated by the same clonotypes.

This chain links TRBV2 with TRBJ2-5; 7 bases are a match to TRBD2. This TCR derives from a woman younger than 30 in good health. Sequencing input: PBMCs. CDR3 DNA: TGTACCTGCAGTTTATTCGGCCAATTGGCGGGAGTAGGGGAAGAGACCCAGTACTTC. It encodes CTCSLFGQLAGVGEETQYF.